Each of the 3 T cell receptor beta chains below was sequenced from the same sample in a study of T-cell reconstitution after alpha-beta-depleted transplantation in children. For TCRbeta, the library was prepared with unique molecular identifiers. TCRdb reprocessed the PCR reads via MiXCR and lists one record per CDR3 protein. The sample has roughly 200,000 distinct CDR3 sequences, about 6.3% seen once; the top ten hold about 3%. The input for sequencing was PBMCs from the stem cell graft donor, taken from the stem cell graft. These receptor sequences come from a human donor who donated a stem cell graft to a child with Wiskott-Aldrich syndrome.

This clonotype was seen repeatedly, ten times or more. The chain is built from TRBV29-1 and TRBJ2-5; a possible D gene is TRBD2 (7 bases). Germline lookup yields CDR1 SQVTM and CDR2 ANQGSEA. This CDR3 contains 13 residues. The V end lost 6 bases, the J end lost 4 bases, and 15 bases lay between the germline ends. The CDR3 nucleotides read TGCAGCGTGGCCCAGGGGAGGGTAGAGACCCAGTACTTC. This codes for CSVAQGRVETQYF.

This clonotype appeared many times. CDR3 loop: CATSDPTENTGELFF. In DNA form, the CDR3 reads TGTGCCACCAGTGATCCGACAGAGAACACCGGGGAGCTGTTTTTT. V is TRBV24-1 and J is TRBJ2-2; tentative D call: TRBD1 (5 bases). The CDR3 sequence is 15 residues long. Germline V gene sequence: CDR1 KGHDR, CDR2 SFDVKD. V was clipped by 3 bases and J by 1 base, with 8 bases between them.

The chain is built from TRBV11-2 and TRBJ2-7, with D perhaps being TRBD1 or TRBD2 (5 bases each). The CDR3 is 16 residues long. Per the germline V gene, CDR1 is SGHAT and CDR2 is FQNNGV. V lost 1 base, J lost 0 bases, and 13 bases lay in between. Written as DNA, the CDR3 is TGTGCCAGCAGCTTAGCAGAGGGGCTTTACTCCTACGAGCAGTACTTC. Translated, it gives CASSLAEGLYSYEQYF.